Listed here are 23 T cell receptor beta chains from one sample, sequenced in a study of T-cell memory formation after mild COVID-19. TCRdb called the 5' RACE reads again in MiXCR, with one record for every CDR3 protein. Among about 360,000 distinct CDR3 sequences listed, under 15% were seen once. Sequences were obtained from PBMCs or a T cell subset sorted from them (not recorded which). The receptors stem from a man between 18 and 35 years old who had mild COVID-19 (a few samples of this study predate the infection). Cell type and time point are not known.

V is TRBV4-1 and J is TRBJ2-6; 10 bases map to TRBD1. The CDR3 is made up of 19 amino acids. Germline trimming cut 0 bases from V and 2 bases from J; bases unmatched to any gene: 7. Germline V lookup: CDR1 MGHRA, CDR2 YSYEKL. This CDR3 reads CASSQDPGQGIPGANVLTF. The CDR3 coding sequence is TGCGCCAGCAGCCAAGATCCGGGACAGGGGATACCTGGGGCCAACGTCCTGACTTTC.

This clonotype has only a few counts. The rearrangement joins TRBV5-1 to TRBJ1-4, with unresolved D. V lost 0 bases, J lost 8 bases, and 11 bases lay in between. Germline CDR1 reads SGHRS; CDR2 reads YFSETQ. The CDR3 is 14 amino acids. CDR3 nucleotide sequence: TGCGCCAGCAGCTTGGAAACCCCTCGGGAAAAACTGTTTTTT. Protein: CASSLETPREKLFF.

This sequence joins TRBV12-3 or TRBV12-4 and TRBJ2-3, with a tentative D call TRBD1 (6 bases). Trimming removed 7 bases at V and 3 bases at J, with 8 bases between. The CDR3 runs to 12 residues. The CDR3 loop is CASMQGTDTQYF. CDR3 DNA: TGTGCCAGCATGCAGGGGACAGATACGCAGTATTTT.

A few counts support this clonotype. The gene calls are TRBV7-2 and TRBJ2-1, with D perhaps matching TRBD2 (6 bases). Germline V gives CDR1 SGHTA, CDR2 FQGNSA. V lost 4 bases, J lost 6 bases, and 10 bases lay in between. The CDR3 consists of 13 residues. The CDR3 is CASSSGVINEQFF. In DNA form, the CDR3 reads TGTGCCAGCAGCTCGGGGGTAATCAATGAGCAGTTCTTC.

This clonotype turned up a few times. This rearrangement joins TRBV12-3 or TRBV12-4 to TRBJ2-4; D is ambiguous. This CDR3 spans 17 amino acids. The V and J ends lost 6 bases and 0 bases respectively, with 18 bases between them. CDR3 sequence: CASSHPARGVAKNIQYF. The CDR3 bases are TGTGCCAGCAGCCACCCCGCGAGAGGCGTAGCCAAAAACATTCAGTACTTC.

There are many counts of this clonotype. One base away lies a much larger clone, so this may be a sequencing read error. This chain joins TRBV11-2 and TRBJ2-7, with 12 bases aligning to TRBD2. Germline V gene sequence: CDR1 SGHAT, CDR2 FQNNGV. CDR3 size: 14 residues. The CDR3 nucleotides are TGTTCCAGCAGCCCCGGGACTAGCGGGTACGAGCAGTACTTC. The encoded protein is CSSSPGTSGYEQYF.

The table lists this clonotype with many counts. This chain links TRBV20-1 with TRBJ1-5, with D unresolved. In germline, CDR1 is DFQATT, CDR2 SNEGSKA (reference sequence). The CDR3 spans 12 residues. The V gene lost 3 bases and the J gene lost 5 bases, with 8 bases spanning the gap. The CDR3, as DNA: TGCAGTGCTAGTAGGACGGATCAGCCCCAGCATTTT. This codes for CSASRTDQPQHF.

This clonotype was recorded many times. The chain links TRBV12-3 or TRBV12-4 to TRBJ2-5; the D call may be TRBD1 or TRBD2 (5 bases each). This CDR3 contains 12 residues. Trimming removed 8 bases at V and 2 bases at J, with 9 bases between. The CDR3 reads CASEGKQETQYF. Here the CDR3 DNA reads TGTGCCAGCGAGGGGAAACAAGAGACCCAGTACTTC.

CDR3 residues: CASSQDRGRVLGPEQYF. For the CDR3, the DNA is TGCGCCAGCAGCCAAGATCGGGGGCGGGTGCTGGGTCCCGAGCAGTACTTC. The genes are TRBV4-1 and TRBJ2-7; D possibly uses TRBD1 or TRBD2 (6 bases each). Trimming shortened V by 0 bases and J by 6 bases, and 21 bases separated the two germline ends. The germline CDR1 and CDR2 sequences are MGHRA and YSYEKL. The CDR3 has 17 residues.

The chain links TRBV4-3 to TRBJ2-7; tentatively, D is TRBD2 (5 bases). CDR3 size: 16 residues. The V gene lost 1 base and the J gene lost 2 bases, with 15 bases spanning the gap. CDR1 LGHNA and CDR2 YSLEER come from the germline V gene. CDR3 bases: TGCGCCAGCAGCCAAGGCGGGCGCCCCCATGCCTACGAGCAGTACTTC. It encodes CASSQGGRPHAYEQYF.

This clonotype occurred a few times. One end of the junction is discordant with germline, which a read error may explain. The chain couples TRBV7-7 to TRBJ2-5; 9 bases agree with TRBD2. Germline CDR1 and CDR2: SSHAT and FNYEAQ (reference sequence). This CDR3 has 16 amino acids. Here the CDR3 reads CASSLSSLAGLETQYF. The CDR3 nucleotides are TGTGCTAGCAGCCTAAGCTCCCTAGCGGGGTTAGAGACCCAGTACTTC.

The J gene is TRBJ2-5, the V gene TRBV4-3; D might be TRBD2 (6 bases). Trimming left V 0 bases short and J 5 bases short, with 10 bases between. There are 14 residues in the CDR3. Looked up from germline, CDR1 is LGHNA and CDR2 is YSLEER. CDR3 DNA sequence: TGCGCCAGCAGCCAAGATAGACGGGGGGAGACCCAGTACTTC. Amino acid sequence: CASSQDRRGETQYF.

With regard to this clonotype: One junction end disagrees with the germline gene, perhaps due to a read error. This chain uses TRBV24-1 with TRBJ2-1; tentative D call: TRBD1 (6 bases). CDR1 and CDR2 from the germline V gene are KGHDR and SFDVKD. CDR3 size: 12 residues. CDR3 coding DNA: TGTGCCACCAGTGGCCAGGGGAATGGGCAGTTCTTC. This encodes CATSGQGNGQFF.

This chain uses TRBV4-2 with TRBJ2-7, with 9 bases lining up with TRBD2. J was trimmed by 4 bases and V by 4 bases; bases with no gene match: 8. This CDR3 spans 15 amino acids. CDR1 is LGHNA and CDR2 is YNFKEQ in the germline V gene. The CDR3 DNA is TGTGCCAGCAGCCCTCTAGCGGGGTTAGCTTACGAGCAGTACTTC. Protein sequence: CASSPLAGLAYEQYF.

The chain uses TRBV10-3 and TRBJ2-5, with no clear D. The length of the CDR3 is 13 residues. The V gene lost 7 bases and the J gene lost 5 bases, with 14 bases spanning the gap. The germline gives CDR1 ENHRY, CDR2 SYGVKD. DNA of the CDR3: TGTGCCATCAAGGGTGGCCCCGGGGAGACCCAGTACTTC. The encoded protein is CAIKGGPGETQYF.

This clonotype was observed a few times. CDR3 loop: CASRSQMNTEAFF. The CDR3 region has the DNA TGCGCCAGCAGGAGCCAGATGAACACTGAAGCTTTCTTT. The chain carries TRBV5-1 and TRBJ1-1; D is unresolved. Looked up from germline, CDR1 is SGHRS and CDR2 is YFSETQ. CDR3 length equals 13 residues. V lost 5 bases to trimming and J lost 0 bases, with 8 bases between them.

This chain connects TRBV6-6 to TRBJ2-7; a weak D match, TRBD2 (5 bases). The V and J ends lost 2 bases and 6 bases respectively, with 8 bases between them. The CDR3 totals 12 residues. Germline CDR1 reads MNHNY; CDR2 reads SVGAGI (reference sequence). CDR3 nucleotide sequence: TGTGCCAGCAGTTACGTTGGAGGCGAGCAGTACTTC. Its translation: CASSYVGGEQYF.

V is TRBV7-9 and J is TRBJ1-1; D is uncertain. Trimming left V 1 base short and J 1 base short, with 10 bases between. The CDR3 is 15 amino acids. The germline V gene encodes CDR1 SEHNR and CDR2 FQNEAQ (reference sequence). Written as DNA, the CDR3 is TGTGCCAGCAGCTTAGGTTCAGCCCGGAACACTGAAGCTTTCTTT. This translates into CASSLGSARNTEAFF.

This clonotype turned up a few times. V gene TRBV23-1 combines with J gene TRBJ2-2; perhaps TRBD1 as D (6 bases). TRBV23-1 is noted as an ORF with a role that remains uncertain. Trimming left V 0 bases short and J 5 bases short, with 13 bases between. This CDR3 has 16 residues. The CDR3 DNA reads as TGCGCCAGCAGTCAATCATGGGACACCGGTACCGGGGAGCTGTTTTTT. It translates to CASSQSWDTGTGELFF.

This clonotype was detected a few times. The chain links TRBV6-2 or TRBV6-3 to TRBJ2-1; 7 positions agree with TRBD1. There are 16 residues in the CDR3. CDR1 is MNHEY, CDR2 SVGEGT, per germline. Trimming removed 1 base from V and 4 bases from J; junction bases left unmatched: 7. The CDR3 nucleotides are TGTGCCAGCAGTTACTTTTTCGGGACAGCTTACAATGAGCAGTTCTTC. Encoded protein: CASSYFFGTAYNEQFF.

The table lists this clonotype with many counts. The V gene is TRBV7-6, the J gene TRBJ2-3, with 9 positions matching TRBD2. CDR1 is SGHVS and CDR2 is FNYEAQ in the germline V gene. J was trimmed by 1 base and V by 6 bases; bases with no gene match: 5. The CDR3 has 15 residues. The CDR3 reads CASSFAGGGTDTQYF. The DNA of the CDR3 is TGTGCCAGCAGTTTTGCGGGGGGGGGCACAGATACGCAGTATTTT.

This clonotype was recorded once. Germline and junction disagree at one end, which may indicate a read error. This sequence joins TRBV5-4 and TRBJ2-1; D might be TRBD1 (6 bases). CDR1 is SGHNT and CDR2 is YYREEE in the germline V gene (reference sequence). The CDR3 length is 14 residues. Written as DNA, the CDR3 is TGTGACAGCAGCTTCCCAGGGGCTTACAATGAGCAGTTCTTC. Residues: CDSSFPGAYNEQFF.

This clonotype was seen a handful of times. The chain combines TRBV4-3 with TRBJ2-3; D remains unclear. CDR3 size: 14 residues. Germline V gene sequence: CDR1 LGHNA, CDR2 YSLEER. Trimming removed 4 bases from V and 6 bases from J, with 14 bases in between. CDR3 protein: CASSPEALRDTQYF. In DNA, the CDR3 is TGCGCCAGCAGCCCCGAGGCTCTGCGGGATACGCAGTATTTT.